One and the same sample provided the 20 T cell receptor beta chains below, sequenced in a study of chemoradiotherapy in HPV16-positive cancers. Clones were read by immunoSEQ multiplex PCR, and TCRdb kept only the in-frame ones, dropping some. This table holds around 9,000 clones, 70% found once. The starting material was tumor tissue, obtained from a patient who underwent chemoradiotherapy. The receptors derive from a human donor with HPV-associated anogenital cancer.

The V call is TRBV12-1, the J call TRBJ1-3. TRBV12-1 is described as a pseudogene. This CDR3 contains 17 residues. The CDR3: CASSSCPDGDSGNTIYF. As DNA, the CDR3 is TGTGCCAGCAGCTCATGCCCGGACGGCGACTCTGGAAACACCATATATTTT.

The J gene is TRBJ1-1, the V gene TRBV18, with D perhaps TRBD1 (5 bases). The CDR3 consists of 18 residues. The germline V and J ends were trimmed by 6 bases and 1 base, with 24 bases remaining between them. Germline V gene sequence: CDR1 KGHSH, CDR2 LQKENI. CDR3 loop: CASSPGPGRSSGNTEAFF. CDR3 nucleotides: TGTGCCAGCTCCCCCGGGCCGGGACGGTCATCAGGGAACACTGAAGCTTTCTTT.

This chain links TRBV30 with TRBJ2-7; 7 nucleotides match TRBD1. The V segment lost 1 base and the J segment 2 bases; nucleotides outside the gene matches: 14. The CDR3 spans 17 residues. Germline V lookup: CDR1 GTSNPN, CDR2 SVGIG (reference sequence). CDR3 loop: CAWSAPVTGKGPYEQYF. DNA for the CDR3: TGTGCCTGGAGTGCCCCAGTGACAGGGAAGGGGCCCTACGAGCAGTACTTC.

A note on this clone: At one boundary the junction diverges from the germline segment, which might be a read error. V and J are TRBV30 and TRBJ2-5; 11 bases line up with TRBD2. CDR1 is GTSNPN, CDR2 SVGIG, per germline (reference sequence). The CDR3 is made up of 15 amino acids. The DNA for the CDR3 is TGTGCCTGGAGTAAAAGTACTAGCGGGAGTAGCCCTAAGGACTTC. Translation gives CAWSKSTSGSSPKDF.

The J gene is TRBJ2-7, the V gene TRBV10-3; the match to TRBD2 covers 8 bases. The CDR3 is 15 residues long. The ends lost 3 bases at V and 3 bases at J; junction bases unmatched: 7. Germline V gene sequence: CDR1 ENHRY, CDR2 SYGVKD. The CDR3 here is CAISDRREVVYEQYF. For the CDR3, the DNA is TGTGCCATCAGTGACCGGCGGGAGGTGGTCTACGAGCAGTACTTC.

Regarding this clone: The junction shows a germline mismatch at one end, possibly a read error. Other DNA sequences of this sample code for an identical CDR3. CDR3 nucleotide sequence: TGTGCCAGCAGCCCCTCGGACAGGAGACCCTACGAACAGTACTTC. Translation: CASSPSDRRPYEQYF. The chain uses TRBV7-9 and TRBJ2-7; 7 bases align to TRBD1. The V gene's germline CDR1 is SEHNR and CDR2 FQNEAQ (reference sequence). The CDR3 runs to 15 residues.

This chain joins TRBV5-1 and TRBJ2-5, with 10 bases identical to TRBD1. The J call could be wrong; TRBJ2-7 is a better fit for the DNA end. The CDR3 extends over 15 amino acids. The V gene's germline CDR1 is SGHRS and CDR2 YFSETQ. CDR3 sequence (DNA): TGCGCCAGCAGCCCGGGACAGGGGAACATCTACGAGCAGTACTTC. This translates into CASSPGQGNIYEQYF.

This chain uses TRBV10-2 with TRBJ2-2; 10 bases map to TRBD2. Germline CDR1 is WSHSY and CDR2 is SAAADI. The CDR3 covers 13 residues. V trimming: 5 bases; J trimming: 10 bases; junction bases outside the gene matches: 4. The CDR3 reads CASSLAGEAELFF. The CDR3 DNA is TGCGCCAGCAGTCTAGCGGGAGAAGCGGAGCTGTTTTTT.

This clone showed up just once. Germline is not matched at one junction end, which may reflect a read error. The chain has TRBV6-5 and TRBJ2-7, with D possibly matching TRBD1 (6 bases). Looked up from germline, CDR1 is MNHEY and CDR2 is SVGAGI. The CDR3 sequence is 14 residues long. The CDR3 region has the DNA TGTGCCAGCAGTTCCTTGACAGGCTCCAACGAGCAGTACTTC. Encoded protein: CASSSLTGSNEQYF.

This clone was seen just once. The rearrangement uses TRBV2 and TRBJ2-5; the D is unclear. The CDR3 extends over 14 amino acids. Looked up from germline, CDR1 is SNHLY and CDR2 is FYNNEI. Trimming took 10 bases from V and 2 from J, leaving 17 bases between them. The chain's CDR3 is CATSPGLVQETQYF. CDR3 sequence (DNA): TGTGCCACCTCCCCGGGTTTGGTACAAGAGACCCAGTACTTC.

The chain recombines TRBV2 with TRBJ2-3, with 9 bases fitting TRBD1. This CDR3 is built from 14 residues. CDR1 and CDR2 from the germline V gene are SNHLY and FYNNEI. Trimming at V came to 6 bases and at J to 6 bases, leaving 7 bases not matched to a gene. CDR3 in amino acids: CASRWTGDGDTQYF. DNA of the CDR3: TGTGCCAGCAGATGGACAGGGGATGGGGATACGCAGTATTTT.

This chain links TRBV28 with TRBJ1-2, with D possibly TRBD1 on 5 matching bases. This CDR3 contains 14 residues. Per germline, CDR1 MDHEN and CDR2 SYDVKM. V shed 5 bases and J shed 4 bases, with 14 bases lying between them. The CDR3 DNA sequence: TGTGCCAGCAGTACCGGGACCGCCGTCTATGGCTACACCTTC. As protein: CASSTGTAVYGYTF.

This chain joins TRBV7-9 and TRBJ2-7; 9 bases fit TRBD1. The length of the CDR3 is 13 residues. Per the germline V gene, CDR1 is SEHNR and CDR2 is FQNEAQ (reference sequence). V gave up 5 bases and J gave up 6 bases; unmatched junction bases: 5. In nucleotides, the CDR3 is TGTGCCAGCAGCCGCGACAGGGGGGGCGAGCAGTACTTC. This encodes CASSRDRGGEQYF.

The sample holds a few counts of this clone. The chain is built from TRBV2 and TRBJ2-2, with 8 positions matching TRBD1. Unmatched junction bases numbered 2, after V lost 7 bases and J lost 1 base. Germline loops: CDR1 SNHLY, CDR2 FYNNEI. The CDR3 covers 14 residues. The CDR3 nucleotides are TGTGCCAGCACCGGGACAGGGAACACCGGGGAGCTGTTTTTT. Its translation: CASTGTGNTGELFF.

This clone occurred a few times. The rearrangement uses TRBV29-1 and TRBJ1-4; D is uncertain. With 4 bases removed from V and 8 bases from J, the gap between germline ends came to 14 bases. The CDR3 has 13 amino acids. The germline V gene encodes CDR1 SQVTM and CDR2 ANQGSEA. CDR3 residues: CSVVLDGGEKLFF. In DNA form, the CDR3 reads TGCAGCGTTGTATTGGACGGTGGCGAAAAACTGTTTTTT.

The CDR3: CIGLLNTGELFF. The CDR3 coding sequence is TGCATTGGTCTTTTGAACACCGGGGAGCTGTTTTTT. This chain connects TRBV29-1 to TRBJ2-2; no reliable D call. CDR3 length: 12 residues. Germline-derived CDR1 and CDR2 are SQVTM and ANQGSEA.

V is TRBV28 and J is TRBJ2-5; maybe TRBD2 (6 bases). Germline V gene lookup returns CDR1 MDHEN and CDR2 SYDVKM. There are 18 residues in the CDR3. Trimming took off 1 base at V and 2 bases at J, with 20 bases between the two ends. The CDR3, as DNA: TGTGCCAGCAGTTTATTCCCTACCGGGGGAATCCTTCAAGAGACCCAGTACTTC. Translation gives CASSLFPTGGILQETQYF. Filled out from reference TRBV28 and TRBJ2-5, the complete variable domain reads DVKVTQSSRYLVKRTGEKVFLECVQDMDHENMFWYRQDPGLGLRLIYFSYDVKMKEKGDIPEGYSVSREKKERFSLILESASTNQTSMYLCASSLFPTGGILQETQYFGPGTRLLVL.

The chain carries TRBV28 and TRBJ2-5, with TRBD1 identical over 12 bases. V trimming: 2 bases; J trimming: 3 bases; junction bases outside the gene matches: 4. The CDR3 extends over 16 amino acids. Germline values: CDR1 MDHEN, CDR2 SYDVKM. This CDR3 reads CASSLGTGGGEETQYF. The CDR3 DNA sequence: TGTGCCAGCAGTTTAGGGACAGGGGGCGGGGAAGAGACCCAGTACTTC. Combining the CDR3 with reference TRBV28 and TRBJ2-5 gives the whole variable domain DVKVTQSSRYLVKRTGEKVFLECVQDMDHENMFWYRQDPGLGLRLIYFSYDVKMKEKGDIPEGYSVSREKKERFSLILESASTNQTSMYLCASSLGTGGGEETQYFGPGTRLLVL.

This chain uses TRBV11-2 with TRBJ2-5; the match to TRBD2 covers 13 bases. With V trimmed by 4 bases and J by 1 base, 9 bases remained unmatched. This CDR3 comprises 18 residues. CDR1 is SGHAT and CDR2 is FQNNGV in the germline V gene. CDR3 DNA sequence: TGTGCCAGCAGCTATAAAATAACTAGCGGGGGGGCCCAAGAGACCCAGTACTTC. Translation: CASSYKITSGGAQETQYF.

The J gene is TRBJ2-7, the V gene TRBV6-1; 9 positions match TRBD2. V dropped 4 bases and J dropped 5; count of bases not matched to a gene: 9. CDR1 MNHNS and CDR2 SASEGT come from the germline V gene. This CDR3 contains 15 residues. CDR3 DNA: TGTGCCAGCAGTGGGGGCGGCGGGAGGGCCGACGAGCAGTACTTC. Protein: CASSGGGGRADEQYF.